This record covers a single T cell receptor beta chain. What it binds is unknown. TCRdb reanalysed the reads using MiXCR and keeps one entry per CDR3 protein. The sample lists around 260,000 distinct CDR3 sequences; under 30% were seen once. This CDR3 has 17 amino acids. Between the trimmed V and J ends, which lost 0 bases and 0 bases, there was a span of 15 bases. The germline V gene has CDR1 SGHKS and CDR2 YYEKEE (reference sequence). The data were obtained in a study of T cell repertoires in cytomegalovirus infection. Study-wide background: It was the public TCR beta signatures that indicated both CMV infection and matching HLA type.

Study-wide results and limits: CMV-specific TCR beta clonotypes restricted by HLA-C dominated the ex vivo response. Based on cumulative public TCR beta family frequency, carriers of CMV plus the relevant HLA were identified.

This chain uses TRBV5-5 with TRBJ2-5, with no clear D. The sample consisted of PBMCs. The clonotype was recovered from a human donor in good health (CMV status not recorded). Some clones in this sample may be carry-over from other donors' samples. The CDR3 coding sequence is TGTGCCAGCAGCTTGGGCCGGGCACAGACAAACCAAGAGACCCAGTACTTC. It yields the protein CASSLGRAQTNQETQYF. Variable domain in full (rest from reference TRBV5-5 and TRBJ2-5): DAGVTQSPTHLIKTRGQQVTLRCSPISGHKSVSWYQQVLGQGPQFIFQYYEKEERGRGNFPDRFSARQFPNYSSELNVNALLLGDSALYLCASSLGRAQTNQETQYFGPGTRLLVL.